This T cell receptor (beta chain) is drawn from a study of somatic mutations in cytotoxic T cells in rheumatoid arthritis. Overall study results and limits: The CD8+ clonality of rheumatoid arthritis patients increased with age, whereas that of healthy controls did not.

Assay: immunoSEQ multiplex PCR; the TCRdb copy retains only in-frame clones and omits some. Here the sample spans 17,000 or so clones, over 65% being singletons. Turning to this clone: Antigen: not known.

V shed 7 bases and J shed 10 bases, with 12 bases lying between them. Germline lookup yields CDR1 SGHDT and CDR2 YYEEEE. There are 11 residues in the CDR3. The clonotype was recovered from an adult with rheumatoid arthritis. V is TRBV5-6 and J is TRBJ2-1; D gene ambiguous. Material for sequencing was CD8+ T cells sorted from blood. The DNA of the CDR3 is TGTGCCAGCGCCTCGGATGGGGAGCAGTTCTTC. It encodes CASASDGEQFF.